The 6 T cell receptor beta chains below all came from one sample that was sequenced in a study of CD8+ T cells in alopecia areata. Sequencing relied on a cDNA template that was reverse transcribed from extracted RNA. The table came from immunoSEQ multiplex PCR; TCRdb's copy has only in-frame clones and leaves some out. The repertoire holds a few hundred thousand clones, with less than 45% as singletons. The sample's treatment: oral pan-JAK inhibitor, 5-10 mg twice daily. Sample: CD4+ T cells sorted from blood, taken at approximately week 36, from a patient treated with tofacitinib. These receptors came from a human donor with alopecia areata.

This clone was observed a few times. V usage is TRBV7-3 and J usage is TRBJ2-5; perhaps D is TRBD1 or TRBD2 (6 bases each). The end of the DNA aligns better with TRBJ2-7, so the J call may be wrong. Looked up from germline, CDR1 is SGHTA and CDR2 is FQGTGA. This CDR3 has 14 amino acids. CDR3 in amino acids: CASSPGGTHYEQYF. The CDR3 coding sequence is TGTGCCAGCAGCCCTGGGGGGACACATTACGAGCAGTACTTC.

The sample holds many counts of this clone. V usage is TRBV7-2 and J usage is TRBJ2-7, with D uncertain. Germline lookup yields CDR1 SGHTA and CDR2 FQGNSA. The germline V and J ends were trimmed by 5 bases and 3 bases, with 11 bases remaining between them. This CDR3 has 13 residues. CDR3 coding DNA: TGTGCCAGCAGCGGCCCACAAAACTACGAGCAGTACTTC. It codes for CASSGPQNYEQYF.

This clone was detected only a few times. The CDR3: CAWSNTEAFF. The CDR3 DNA is TGTGCCTGGAGCAACACTGAAGCTTTCTTT. This chain connects TRBV30 to TRBJ1-1; D unclear. This CDR3 has 10 amino acids. Trimming removed 3 bases from V and 2 bases from J, with 1 base in between. From germline, CDR1 is GTSNPN and CDR2 SVGIG (reference sequence).

The gene calls are TRBV6-5 and TRBJ2-7, with D hard to call. Looked up from germline, CDR1 is MNHEY and CDR2 is SVGAGI. The CDR3 spans 14 residues. The germline V and J ends were trimmed by 5 bases and 0 bases, with 11 bases remaining between them. CDR3 sequence (DNA): TGTGCCAGCAGTGACGGGTACCTCTCCTACGAGCAGTACTTC. Translating gives CASSDGYLSYEQYF.

This clone was detected only a few times. This rearrangement joins TRBV5-4 to TRBJ2-7; D is perhaps TRBD1 (5 bases). Trimming removed 3 bases at V and 4 bases at J, with 14 bases between. The CDR3 runs 14 residues. Germline assignment: CDR1 SGHNT and CDR2 YYREEE (reference sequence). The CDR3 here is CASSSAGSWYEQYF. Written as DNA, the CDR3 is TGTGCCAGCAGCTCAGCAGGGTCTTGGTACGAGCAGTACTTC.

This chain links TRBV5-1 with TRBJ1-2; no reliable D call. This CDR3 comprises 20 residues. V was trimmed by 0 bases and J by 2 bases, leaving 26 bases between them. Germline-derived CDR1 and CDR2 are SGHRS and YFSETQ. CDR3: CASSLGPRELGKGPNYGYTF. The DNA for the CDR3 is TGCGCCAGCAGCTTGGGTCCCCGGGAGCTGGGTAAGGGTCCCAACTATGGCTACACCTTC. Complete variable domain (other parts from reference TRBV5-1 and TRBJ1-2): KAGVTQTPRYLIKTRGQQVTLSCSPISGHRSVSWYQQTPGQGLQFLFEYFSETQRNKGNFPGRFSGRQFSNSRSEMNVSTLELGDSALYLCASSLGPRELGKGPNYGYTFGSGTRLTVV.